This paragraph reports one TCR beta chain. Its antigen is not known. The sample originates from a study of identifying expanded T cells in peripheral blood. General observations from the study: Across healthy donors, higher total template counts meant significantly greater roughly 2-week count variance. Over approximately two and four weeks, about 15 and 18 clones changed, versus 1.2 between replicates.

Collection occurred without any documented infections or immune events in donors. Only in-frame clones appear in the TCRdb table, and some are missing; sequencing was by immunoSEQ multiplex PCR. Of under 85,000 clones in the sample, about 83% were seen once. Source material: blood. The sequence came from a person between 18 and 75 years old in good health.

CDR3 loop: CASSPGQGGYNQPQHF. For the CDR3, the DNA is TGTGCCAGCAGTCCGGGACAGGGAGGTTACAATCAGCCCCAGCATTTT. The chain couples TRBV28 to TRBJ1-5; 9 bases map to TRBD1. The trim removed 5 bases at V and 3 bases at J, leaving 8 bases unmatched. CDR1 and CDR2 (germline): MDHEN, SYDVKM. This CDR3 region has 16 residues.